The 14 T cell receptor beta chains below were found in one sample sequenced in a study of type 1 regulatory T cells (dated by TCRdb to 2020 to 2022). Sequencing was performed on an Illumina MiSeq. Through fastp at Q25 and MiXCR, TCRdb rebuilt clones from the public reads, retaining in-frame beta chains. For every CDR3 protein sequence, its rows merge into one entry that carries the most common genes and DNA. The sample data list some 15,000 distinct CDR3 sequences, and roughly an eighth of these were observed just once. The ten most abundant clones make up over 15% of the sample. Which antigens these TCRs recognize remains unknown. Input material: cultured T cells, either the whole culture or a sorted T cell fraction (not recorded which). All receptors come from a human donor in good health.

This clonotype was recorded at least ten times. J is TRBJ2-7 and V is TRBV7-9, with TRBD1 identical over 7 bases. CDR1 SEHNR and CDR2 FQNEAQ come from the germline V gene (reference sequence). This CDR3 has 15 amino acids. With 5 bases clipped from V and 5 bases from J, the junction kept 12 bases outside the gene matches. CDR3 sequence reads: CASSVDRAIGHEQYF. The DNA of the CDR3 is TGTGCCAGCAGCGTCGACAGGGCTATTGGCCACGAGCAGTACTTC. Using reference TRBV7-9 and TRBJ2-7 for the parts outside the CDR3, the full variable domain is DTGVSQNPRHKITKRGQNVTFRCDPISEHNRLYWYRQTLGQGPEFLTYFQNEAQLEKSRLLSDRFSAERPKGSFSTLEIQRTEQGDSAMYLCASSVDRAIGHEQYFGPGTRLTVT.

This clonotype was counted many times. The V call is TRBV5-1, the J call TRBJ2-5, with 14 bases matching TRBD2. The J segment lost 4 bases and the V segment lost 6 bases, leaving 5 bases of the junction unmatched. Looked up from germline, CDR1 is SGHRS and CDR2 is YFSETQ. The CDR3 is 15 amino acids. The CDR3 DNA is TGCGCCAGCATTGGGACTAGCGGGAGTTCAGAGACCCAGTACTTC. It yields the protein CASIGTSGSSETQYF.

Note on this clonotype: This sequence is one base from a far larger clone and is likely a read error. In nucleotides, the CDR3 is TGCGCCAGCAGCTTGGACGGACAGGGAATACACGAGCAGTTCTTC. This translates into CASSLDGQGIHEQFF. V and J are TRBV5-1 and TRBJ2-1; 8 bases are shared with TRBD1. The germline V gene encodes CDR1 SGHRS and CDR2 YFSETQ. This CDR3 has 15 amino acids. The J segment lost 10 bases and the V segment lost 0 bases, leaving 9 bases of the junction unmatched.

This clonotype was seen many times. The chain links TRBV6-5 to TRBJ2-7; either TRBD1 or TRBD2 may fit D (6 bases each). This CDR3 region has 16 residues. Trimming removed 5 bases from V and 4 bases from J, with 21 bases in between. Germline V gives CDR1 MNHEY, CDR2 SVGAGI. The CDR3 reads CASSLEPGGHFYEQYF. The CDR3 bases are TGTGCCAGCAGTCTCGAGCCCGGGGGACATTTTTACGAGCAGTACTTC.

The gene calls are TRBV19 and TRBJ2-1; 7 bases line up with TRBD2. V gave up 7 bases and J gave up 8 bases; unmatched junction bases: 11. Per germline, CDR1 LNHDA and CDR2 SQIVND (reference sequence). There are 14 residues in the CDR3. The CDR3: CASKLFSGLDEQFF. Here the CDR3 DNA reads TGTGCCAGTAAATTATTTAGCGGGTTAGATGAGCAGTTCTTC.

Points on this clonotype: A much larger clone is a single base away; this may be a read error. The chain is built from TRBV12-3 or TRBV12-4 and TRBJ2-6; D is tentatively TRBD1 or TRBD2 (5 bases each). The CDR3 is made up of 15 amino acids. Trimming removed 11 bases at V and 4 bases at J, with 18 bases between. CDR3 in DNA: TGTGCCGCCCCCCTGGGGGTGACCGGGGCCAACGTCCTGACTTTC. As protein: CAAPLGVTGANVLTF.

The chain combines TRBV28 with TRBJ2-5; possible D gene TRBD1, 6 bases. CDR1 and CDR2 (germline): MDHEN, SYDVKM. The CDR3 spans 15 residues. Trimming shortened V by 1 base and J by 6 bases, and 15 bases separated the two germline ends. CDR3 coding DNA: TGTGCCAGCAGTTTATCAGGGGCGAGAATGAAGACCCAGTACTTC. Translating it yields CASSLSGARMKTQYF. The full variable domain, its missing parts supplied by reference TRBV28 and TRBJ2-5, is DVKVTQSSRYLVKRTGEKVFLECVQDMDHENMFWYRQDPGLGLRLIYFSYDVKMKEKGDIPEGYSVSREKKERFSLILESASTNQTSMYLCASSLSGARMKTQYFGPGTRLLVL.

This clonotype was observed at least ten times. The CDR3 DNA sequence: TGTGCCAGCAGCTTATACGGGACGGTGGATACGCAGTATTTT. Its protein product is CASSLYGTVDTQYF. This chain joins TRBV7-2 and TRBJ2-3; perhaps D is TRBD1 or TRBD2 (5 bases each). CDR1 is SGHTA and CDR2 is FQGNSA in the germline V gene. Deletions cut 2 bases from V and 6 bases from J, with 12 bases between. The CDR3 covers 14 residues.

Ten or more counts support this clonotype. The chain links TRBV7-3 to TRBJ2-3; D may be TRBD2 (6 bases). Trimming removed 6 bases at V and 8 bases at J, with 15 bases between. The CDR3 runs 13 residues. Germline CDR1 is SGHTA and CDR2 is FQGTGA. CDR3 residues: CASSLVLGGTQYF. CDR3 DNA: TGTGCCAGCAGTTTGGTCCTGGGAGGTACGCAGTATTTT.

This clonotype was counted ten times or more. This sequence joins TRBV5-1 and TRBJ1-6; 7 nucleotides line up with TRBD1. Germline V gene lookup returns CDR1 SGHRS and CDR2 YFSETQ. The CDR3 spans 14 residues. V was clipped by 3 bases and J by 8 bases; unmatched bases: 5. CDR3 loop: CASSSRTGDSPLHF. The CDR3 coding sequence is TGCGCCAGCAGCTCCCGGACAGGAGATTCACCCCTCCACTTT.

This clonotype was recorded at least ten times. CDR3: CASSSPNQPQHF. The CDR3 DNA reads TGTGCCAGCAGTTCTCCCAATCAGCCCCAGCATTTT. The chain has TRBV28 and TRBJ1-5; D unclear. Trimming removed 4 bases from V and 3 bases from J, with 4 bases in between. The CDR3 loop spans 12 amino acids. Germline lookup yields CDR1 MDHEN and CDR2 SYDVKM. Using reference TRBV28 and TRBJ1-5 for the parts outside the CDR3, the full variable domain is DVKVTQSSRYLVKRTGEKVFLECVQDMDHENMFWYRQDPGLGLRLIYFSYDVKMKEKGDIPEGYSVSREKKERFSLILESASTNQTSMYLCASSSPNQPQHFGDGTRLSIL.

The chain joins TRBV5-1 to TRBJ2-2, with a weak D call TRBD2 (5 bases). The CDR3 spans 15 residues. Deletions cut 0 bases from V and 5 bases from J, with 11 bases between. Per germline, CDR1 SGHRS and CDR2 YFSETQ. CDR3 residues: CASSLAVARTGELFF. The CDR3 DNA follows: TGCGCCAGCAGCTTGGCTGTAGCGAGGACCGGGGAGCTGTTTTTT.

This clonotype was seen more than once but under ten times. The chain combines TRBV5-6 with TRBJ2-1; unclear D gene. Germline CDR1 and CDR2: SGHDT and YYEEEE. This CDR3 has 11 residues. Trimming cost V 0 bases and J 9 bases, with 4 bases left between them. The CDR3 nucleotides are TGTGCCAGCAGCTTGGTGCTTGAGCAGTTCTTC. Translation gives CASSLVLEQFF.

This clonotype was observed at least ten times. The chain's CDR3 is CASSQRQGLGNTEAFF. The CDR3 DNA sequence: TGCGCCAGCAGCCAGAGACAGGGTTTGGGGAACACTGAAGCTTTCTTT. The chain couples TRBV5-1 to TRBJ1-1; TRBD1 agrees at 7 bases. The V gene's germline CDR1 is SGHRS and CDR2 YFSETQ. The CDR3 contains 16 residues. V trimming: 4 bases; J trimming: 1 base; junction bases outside the gene matches: 10.